A single sample is the source of the 23 T cell receptor beta chains below, sequenced in a study of Ad26.COV2.S vaccination and SARS-CoV-2 variants. Clones were sequenced by immunoSEQ multiplex PCR, and TCRdb holds only the in-frame ones, with some missing. This sample has about 320,000 clones; more than 70% occur once, and the top ten carry 1.9%. Treatment meaning: some 19 received Ad26.COV2.S at low or high dose, single or two shots; about 5 received placebo; per-sample allocation not given. Day 63 after the first vaccine or placebo injection was the time point for sampling. The material was peripheral blood, obtained in a trial of Ad26.COV2.S vaccine versus placebo. The origin of the receptors is a person between 18 and 65 years old who received the Ad26.COV2.S COVID-19 vaccine or a placebo.

V usage is TRBV7-2 and J usage is TRBJ2-1, with 10 bases lining up with TRBD1. Germline CDR1 and CDR2: SGHTA and FQGNSA. The CDR3 extends over 18 amino acids. The V segment lost 5 bases and the J segment 0 bases; nucleotides outside the gene matches: 10. The CDR3: CASSPDRGRRSSYNEQFF. The DNA of the CDR3 is TGTGCCAGCAGCCCAGACAGGGGGCGAAGGAGCTCCTACAATGAGCAGTTCTTC.

This clone was recorded only once. The chain couples TRBV19 to TRBJ1-4; D gene uncertain. V lost 7 bases, J lost 6 bases, and 15 bases lay in between. The CDR3 sequence is 14 residues long. Germline V gene sequence: CDR1 LNHDA, CDR2 SQIVND (reference sequence). In DNA, the CDR3 is TGTGCCAGTACCCTAGCAGGCGGGTATGAAAAACTGTTTTTT. Its protein product is CASTLAGGYEKLFF.

This chain joins TRBV18 and TRBJ2-7; D unresolved. The CDR3 runs to 13 residues. Germline loops: CDR1 KGHSH, CDR2 LQKENI. Trimming took 5 bases from V and 6 from J, leaving 14 bases between them. CDR3 residues: CASSSTELSEQYF. The CDR3, as DNA: TGTGCCAGCTCATCCACGGAGTTGTCCGAGCAGTACTTC.

The chain couples TRBV19 to TRBJ1-1, with D possibly being TRBD1 (5 bases). Germline V lookup: CDR1 LNHDA, CDR2 SQIVND (reference sequence). V lost 5 bases and J lost 4, with 14 bases in between. The CDR3 covers 14 residues. CDR3 sequence (DNA): TGTGCCAGTAGTTTTCAGGGTGGGAGCACTGAAGCTTTCTTT. It codes for CASSFQGGSTEAFF. Based on the CDR3 plus reference TRBV19 and TRBJ1-1, the full variable domain is DGGITQSPKYLFRKEGQNVTLSCEQNLNHDAMYWYRQDPGQGLRLIYYSQIVNDFQKGDIAEGYSVSREKKESFPLTVTSAQKNPTAFYLCASSFQGGSTEAFFGQGTRLTVV.

The chain has TRBV27 and TRBJ2-7, with a possible D match to TRBD1 (6 bases). The CDR3 sequence is 14 residues long. V gave up 5 bases and J gave up 5 bases, with 16 bases separating them. Germline V gene sequence: CDR1 MNHEY, CDR2 SMNVEV (reference sequence). CDR3 sequence (DNA): TGTGCCAGCAGTCTGGGGGCCAAATGGGACGAGCAGTACTTC. It encodes CASSLGAKWDEQYF.

The chain links TRBV6-5 to TRBJ1-6; D is possibly TRBD1 (6 bases). CDR3 length equals 14 residues. Trimming pared 5 bases from V and 7 bases from J, leaving 12 bases between. Looked up from germline, CDR1 is MNHEY and CDR2 is SVGAGI. The CDR3 loop is CASSQTGANSPLHF. CDR3 bases: TGTGCCAGCAGTCAGACAGGCGCAAATTCACCCCTCCACTTT.

This clone was counted only a few times. The junction differs from germline at one of its ends, possibly a read error. The chain has TRBV12-3 or TRBV12-4 and TRBJ2-7, with D perhaps TRBD1 or TRBD2 (5 bases each). The CDR3 is made up of 10 amino acids. CDR3 nucleotides: TGTGCCAGCGTTGGGGAGACAGTCGTCTTC. This sequence encodes CASVGETVVF.

This clone showed up just once. The rearrangement uses TRBV7-9 and TRBJ2-2, with TRBD1 matching 10 bases. V trimming: 3 bases; J trimming: 4 bases; junction bases outside the gene matches: 2. The CDR3 has 15 residues. Germline V CDR1 and CDR2: SEHNR, FQNEAQ (reference sequence). CDR3 in DNA: TGTGCCAGCAGCTTCGGACAGGGGGTCACCGGGGAGCTGTTTTTT. This codes for CASSFGQGVTGELFF.

This chain connects TRBV5-6 to TRBJ1-1, with TRBD1 matching 8 bases. J gave up 10 bases and V 3 bases, and 2 bases lay outside the gene matches. Germline assignment: CDR1 SGHDT and CDR2 YYEEEE. CDR3 size: 11 residues. CDR3 residues: CASSYRGGAFF. The CDR3 coding sequence is TGTGCCAGCAGCTACAGGGGGGGAGCTTTCTTT.

The chain joins TRBV5-1 to TRBJ1-6; TRBD1 matches 9 bases. The CDR3 is made up of 17 amino acids. Germline V CDR1 and CDR2: SGHRS, YFSETQ. Trimming took 3 bases from V and 7 from J; bases not matched to a gene: 11. This CDR3 reads CASSSIQGATQNSPLHF. DNA of the CDR3: TGCGCCAGCAGCTCCATACAGGGGGCAACCCAGAATTCACCCCTCCACTTT.

J is TRBJ2-1 and V is TRBV7-3; 8 bases line up with TRBD1. V dropped 1 base and J dropped 10; count of bases not matched to a gene: 9. This CDR3 has 15 residues. Germline lookup yields CDR1 SGHTA and CDR2 FQGTGA. The CDR3 bases are TGTGCCAGCAGCTTAATCGCCAGGGGGCTCTCCGAGCAGTTCTTC. It encodes CASSLIARGLSEQFF.

The chain recombines TRBV5-1 with TRBJ1-1; 8 bases align to TRBD1. Germline V gene lookup returns CDR1 SGHRS and CDR2 YFSETQ. J gave up 6 bases and V 5 bases, and 12 bases lay outside the gene matches. This CDR3 comprises 15 residues. CDR3 bases: TGCGCCAGCAGGAATACTGGACAGGGTACGGCTGAAGCTTTCTTT. Protein: CASRNTGQGTAEAFF.

V usage is TRBV3-1 (or the pseudogene TRBV3-2) and J usage is TRBJ1-6, with D perhaps TRBD1 (5 bases). CDR1 is LGHDT and CDR2 is YNNKEL in the germline V gene (reference sequence). Trimming stripped 4 bases from V and 0 bases from J, with 19 bases between. This CDR3 spans 19 amino acids. CDR3 DNA sequence: TGTGCCAGCAGCCGCGGCACCGAAGGACATCACTCCTATAATTCACCCCTCCACTTT. It encodes CASSRGTEGHHSYNSPLHF.

The V call is TRBV6-2 or TRBV6-3, the J call TRBJ1-1; 7 bases are a match to TRBD1. Germline-derived CDR1 and CDR2 are MNHEY and SVGEGT. Trimming took 4 bases from V and 0 from J; bases not matched to a gene: 8. The CDR3 is 16 residues long. DNA for the CDR3: TGTGCCAGCAGTTGGGACAGTGCTAAAATGAACACTGAAGCTTTCTTT. This encodes CASSWDSAKMNTEAFF.

This clone showed up just a few times. The chain has TRBV30 and TRBJ2-2, with 8 bases that match TRBD1. The CDR3 extends over 13 amino acids. V dropped 7 bases and J dropped 3; count of bases not matched to a gene: 4. Germline CDR1 reads GTSNPN; CDR2 reads SVGIG (reference sequence). DNA for the CDR3: TGTGCCTTTAACAGGGGGGACACCGGGGAGCTGTTTTTT. Protein sequence: CAFNRGDTGELFF.

The chain employs TRBV6-1 and TRBJ1-5; 8 nucleotides line up with TRBD1. Germline CDR1 MNHNS, CDR2 SASEGT. Trimming removed 3 bases from V and 4 bases from J; junction bases left unmatched: 11. The CDR3 runs 17 residues. CDR3 DNA: TGTGCCAGCAGTGATGATCCATACGGACAGGGTAATCAGCCCCAGCATTTT. As protein: CASSDDPYGQGNQPQHF.

This clone appeared once. The rearrangement joins TRBV10-2 to TRBJ2-7, with D uncertain. V was shortened by 3 bases and J by 0 bases, with 15 bases between the two germline ends. There are 16 residues in the CDR3. The V gene's germline CDR1 is WSHSY and CDR2 SAAADI. CDR3 region: CASSEIGSVISYEQYF. CDR3 bases: TGCGCCAGCAGTGAAATTGGCTCCGTAATCTCCTACGAGCAGTACTTC.

The CDR3 region is CASSAPPGQGSDTQYF. The CDR3, as DNA: TGTGCCAGTAGTGCGCCACCGGGACAGGGTTCAGATACGCAGTATTTT. The chain carries TRBV19 and TRBJ2-3, with TRBD1 matching 9 bases. Trimming took 5 bases from V and 4 from J; bases not matched to a gene: 10. Germline V lookup: CDR1 LNHDA, CDR2 SQIVND (reference sequence). CDR3 size: 16 residues.

J is TRBJ1-2 and V is TRBV7-6; 9 bases are a match to TRBD1. Germline values: CDR1 SGHVS, CDR2 FNYEAQ. This CDR3 region has 14 residues. V trimming: 5 bases; J trimming: 4 bases; junction bases outside the gene matches: 5. The CDR3 coding sequence is TGTGCCAGCAGCCGGACAGGGGACAGCTATGGCTACACCTTC. Encoded protein: CASSRTGDSYGYTF.

The V gene is TRBV5-4, the J gene TRBJ2-5, with 12 bases fitting TRBD2. The CDR3 consists of 16 residues. Losses at the gene ends were 4 bases for V and 5 bases for J; bases not matched to a gene: 9. Germline V gene sequence: CDR1 SGHNT, CDR2 YYREEE (reference sequence). The CDR3 DNA follows: TGTGCCAGCAGCCTTAGGACTAGCGGGGTTGGGGAGACCCAGTACTTC. Protein product: CASSLRTSGVGETQYF.

The chain links TRBV30 to TRBJ2-3, with 9 bases lining up with TRBD2. J lost 1 base, V lost 3 bases, and 5 bases had no gene match. From germline, CDR1 is GTSNPN and CDR2 SVGIG (reference sequence). This CDR3 region has 15 residues. The CDR3 sequence: CAWRDLAGRTDTQYF. In DNA form, the CDR3 reads TGTGCCTGGAGAGACCTAGCGGGGCGCACAGATACGCAGTATTTT.

Only a few counts were recorded for this clone. V is TRBV6-6 and J is TRBJ1-5; TRBD1 agrees at 7 bases. This CDR3 is built from 13 residues. Germline CDR1 and CDR2: MNHNY and SVGAGI (reference sequence). V trimming: 9 bases; J trimming: 6 bases; junction bases outside the gene matches: 8. The CDR3 DNA sequence: TGTGCCAGTACACAGGGGACGGCTCAGCCCCAGCATTTT. Amino acid sequence: CASTQGTAQPQHF.

The J gene is TRBJ1-2, the V gene TRBV3-1 (or the pseudogene TRBV3-2); unclear D gene. This CDR3 is 16 amino acids long. V lost 0 bases, J lost 3 bases, and 14 bases lay in between. The germline V gene has CDR1 LGHDT and CDR2 YNNKEL (reference sequence). The CDR3 reads CASSQDPQGGHYGYTF. The DNA of the CDR3 is TGTGCCAGCAGCCAAGATCCCCAAGGAGGTCACTATGGCTACACCTTC.